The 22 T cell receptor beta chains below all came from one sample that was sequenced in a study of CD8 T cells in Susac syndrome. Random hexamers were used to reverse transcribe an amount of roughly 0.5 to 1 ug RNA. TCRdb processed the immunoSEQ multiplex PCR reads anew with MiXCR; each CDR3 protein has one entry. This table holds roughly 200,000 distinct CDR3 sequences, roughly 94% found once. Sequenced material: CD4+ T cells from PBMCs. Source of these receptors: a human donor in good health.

The CDR3 is CASSLWSEGTDTQYF. The CDR3 DNA reads TGTGCCAGCAGCTTGTGGTCAGAGGGCACAGATACGCAGTATTTT. J is TRBJ2-3 and V is TRBV5-8; no firm D call. Germline loops: CDR1 SGHTS, CDR2 YDEGEE. The CDR3 consists of 15 residues. V shed 1 base and J shed 1 base, with 10 bases lying between them.

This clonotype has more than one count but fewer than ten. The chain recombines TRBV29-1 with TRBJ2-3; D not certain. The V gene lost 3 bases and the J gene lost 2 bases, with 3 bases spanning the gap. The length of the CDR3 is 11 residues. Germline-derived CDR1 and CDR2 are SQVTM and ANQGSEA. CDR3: CSVEFTDTQYF. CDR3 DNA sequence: TGCAGCGTTGAGTTCACAGATACGCAGTATTTT.

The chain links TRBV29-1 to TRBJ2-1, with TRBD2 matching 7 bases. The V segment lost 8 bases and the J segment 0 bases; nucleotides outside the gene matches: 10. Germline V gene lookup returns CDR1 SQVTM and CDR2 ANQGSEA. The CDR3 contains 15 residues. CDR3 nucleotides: TGCAGCCTCAAAACTGGCGGGAGCTCCTACAATGAGCAGTTCTTC. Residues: CSLKTGGSSYNEQFF.

CDR3 amino acids: CASSLNLLSTDTQYF. The DNA for the CDR3 is TGTGCCAGCAGCTTAAATCTCCTGTCCACAGATACGCAGTATTTT. The chain joins TRBV7-2 to TRBJ2-3; D gene uncertain. Trimming removed 2 bases from V and 2 bases from J, with 11 bases in between. Germline CDR1 and CDR2: SGHTA and FQGNSA. The CDR3 extends over 15 amino acids.

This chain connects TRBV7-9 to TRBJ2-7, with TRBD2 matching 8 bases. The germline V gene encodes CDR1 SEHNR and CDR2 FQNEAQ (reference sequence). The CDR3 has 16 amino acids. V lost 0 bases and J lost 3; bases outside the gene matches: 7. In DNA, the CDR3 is TGTGCCAGCAGCTTAGCGCGGACGGGAGGGCGCTACGAGCAGTACTTC. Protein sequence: CASSLARTGGRYEQYF.

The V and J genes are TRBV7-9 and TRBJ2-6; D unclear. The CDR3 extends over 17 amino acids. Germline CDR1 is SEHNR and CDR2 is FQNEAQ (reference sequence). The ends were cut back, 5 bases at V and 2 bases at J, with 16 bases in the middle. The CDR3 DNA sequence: TGTGCCAGCAGCCGGATCTGGCGGACCCCTGGGGCCAACGTCCTGACTTTC. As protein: CASSRIWRTPGANVLTF.

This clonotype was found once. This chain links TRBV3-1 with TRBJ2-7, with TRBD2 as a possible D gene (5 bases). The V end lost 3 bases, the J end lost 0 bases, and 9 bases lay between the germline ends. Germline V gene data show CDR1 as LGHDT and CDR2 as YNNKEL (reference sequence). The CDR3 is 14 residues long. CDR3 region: CASSQARGSYEQYF. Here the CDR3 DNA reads TGTGCCAGCAGCCAGGCCCGGGGCTCCTACGAGCAGTACTTC.

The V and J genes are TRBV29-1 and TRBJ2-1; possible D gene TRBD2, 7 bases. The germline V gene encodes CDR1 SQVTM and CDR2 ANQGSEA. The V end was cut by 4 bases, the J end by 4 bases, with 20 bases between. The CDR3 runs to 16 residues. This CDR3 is CSVGTGRTRGYNEQFF. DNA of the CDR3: TGCAGCGTTGGGACGGGGAGGACTAGGGGGTACAATGAGCAGTTCTTC.

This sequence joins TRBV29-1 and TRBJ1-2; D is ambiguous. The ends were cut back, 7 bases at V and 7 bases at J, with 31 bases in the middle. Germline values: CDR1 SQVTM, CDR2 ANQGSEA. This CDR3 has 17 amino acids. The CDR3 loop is CSAPIGRESLAYSGYTF. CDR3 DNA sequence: TGCAGCGCACCAATTGGACGGGAGTCGTTAGCATATAGTGGCTACACCTTC. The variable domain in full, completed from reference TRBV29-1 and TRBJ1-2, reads SAVISQKPSRDICQRGTSLTIQCQVDSQVTMMFWYRQQPGQSLTLIATANQGSEATYESGFVIDKFPISRPNLTFSTLTVSNMSPEDSSIYLCSAPIGRESLAYSGYTFGSGTRLTVV.

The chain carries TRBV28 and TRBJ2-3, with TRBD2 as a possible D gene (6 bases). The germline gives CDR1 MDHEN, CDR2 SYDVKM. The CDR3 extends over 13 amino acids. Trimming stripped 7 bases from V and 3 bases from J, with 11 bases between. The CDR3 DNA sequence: TGTGCCAGCACCCCCGGGGGAACAGATACGCAGTATTTT. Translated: CASTPGGTDTQYF. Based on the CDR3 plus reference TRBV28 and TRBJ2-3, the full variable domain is DVKVTQSSRYLVKRTGEKVFLECVQDMDHENMFWYRQDPGLGLRLIYFSYDVKMKEKGDIPEGYSVSREKKERFSLILESASTNQTSMYLCASTPGGTDTQYFGPGTRLTVL.

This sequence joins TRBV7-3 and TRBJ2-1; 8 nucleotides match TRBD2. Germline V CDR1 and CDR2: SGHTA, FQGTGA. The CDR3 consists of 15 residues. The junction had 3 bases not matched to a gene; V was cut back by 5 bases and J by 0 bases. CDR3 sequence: CASSPGLVSYNEQFF. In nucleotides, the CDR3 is TGTGCCAGCAGCCCGGGACTAGTCTCCTACAATGAGCAGTTCTTC.

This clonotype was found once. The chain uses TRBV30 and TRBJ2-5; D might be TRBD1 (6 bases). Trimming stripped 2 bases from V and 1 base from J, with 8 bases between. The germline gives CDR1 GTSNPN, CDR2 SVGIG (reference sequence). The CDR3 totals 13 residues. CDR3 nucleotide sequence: TGTGCCTGGAGTCGAGGGGGCCAAGAGACCCAGTACTTC. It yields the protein CAWSRGGQETQYF.

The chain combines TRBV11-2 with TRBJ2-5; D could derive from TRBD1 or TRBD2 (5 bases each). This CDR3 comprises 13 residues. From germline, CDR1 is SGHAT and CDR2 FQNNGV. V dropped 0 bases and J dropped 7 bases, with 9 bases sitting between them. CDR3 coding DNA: TGTGCCAGCAGCTTAGACCCGAGGGGGACCCAGTACTTC. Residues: CASSLDPRGTQYF.

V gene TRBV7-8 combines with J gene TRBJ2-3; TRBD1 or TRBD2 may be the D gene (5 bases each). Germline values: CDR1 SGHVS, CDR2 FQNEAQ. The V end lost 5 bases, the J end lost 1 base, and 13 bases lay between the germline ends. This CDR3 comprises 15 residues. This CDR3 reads CASSPGPSGTDTQYF. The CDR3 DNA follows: TGTGCCAGCAGCCCGGGGCCTAGTGGCACAGATACGCAGTATTTT.

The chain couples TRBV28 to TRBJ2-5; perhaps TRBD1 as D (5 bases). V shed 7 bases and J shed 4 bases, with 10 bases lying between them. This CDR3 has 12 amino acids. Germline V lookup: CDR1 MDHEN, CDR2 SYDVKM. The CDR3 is CASTGLRETQYF. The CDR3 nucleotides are TGTGCCAGCACAGGGCTTCGAGAGACCCAGTACTTC. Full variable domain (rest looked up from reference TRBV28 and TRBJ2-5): DVKVTQSSRYLVKRTGEKVFLECVQDMDHENMFWYRQDPGLGLRLIYFSYDVKMKEKGDIPEGYSVSREKKERFSLILESASTNQTSMYLCASTGLRETQYFGPGTRLLVL.

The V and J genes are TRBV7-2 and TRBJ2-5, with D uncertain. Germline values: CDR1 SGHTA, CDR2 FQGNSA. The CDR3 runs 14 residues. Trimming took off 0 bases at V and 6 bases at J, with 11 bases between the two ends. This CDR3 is CASSLAGNGKTQYF. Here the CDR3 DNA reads TGTGCCAGCAGCTTAGCGGGGAATGGAAAGACCCAGTACTTC.

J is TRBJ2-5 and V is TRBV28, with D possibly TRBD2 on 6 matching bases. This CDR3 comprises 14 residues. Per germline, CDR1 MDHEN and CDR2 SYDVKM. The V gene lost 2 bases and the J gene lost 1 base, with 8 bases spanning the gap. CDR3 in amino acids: CASSLPAGQETQYF. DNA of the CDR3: TGTGCCAGCAGTTTACCAGCGGGCCAAGAGACCCAGTACTTC.

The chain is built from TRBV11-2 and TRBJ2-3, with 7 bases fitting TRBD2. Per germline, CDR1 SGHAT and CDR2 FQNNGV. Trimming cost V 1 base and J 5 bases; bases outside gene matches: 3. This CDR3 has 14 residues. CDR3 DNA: TGTGCCAGCAGCTTAGGGCGGGAGTTAGATACGCAGTATTTT. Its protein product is CASSLGRELDTQYF. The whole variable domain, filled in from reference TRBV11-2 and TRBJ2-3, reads EAGVAQSPRYKIIEKRQSVAFWCNPISGHATLYWYQQILGQGPKLLIQFQNNGVVDDSQLPKDRFSAERLKGVDSTLKIQPAKLEDSAVYLCASSLGRELDTQYFGPGTRLTVL.

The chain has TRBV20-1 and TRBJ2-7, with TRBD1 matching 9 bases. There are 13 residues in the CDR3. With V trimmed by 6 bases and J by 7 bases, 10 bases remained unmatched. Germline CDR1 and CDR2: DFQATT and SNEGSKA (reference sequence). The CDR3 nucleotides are TGCAGTGCCGCGGGACAGGGAGGAGGTGAGCAGTACTTC. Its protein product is CSAAGQGGGEQYF.

The CDR3 region is CASTPDSPTNEKLFF. The CDR3 region has the DNA TGTGCCAGCACCCCGGACTCGCCAACTAATGAAAAACTGTTTTTT. The chain has TRBV12-3 or TRBV12-4 and TRBJ1-4, with D unresolved. The CDR3 is 15 amino acids. Trimming pared 7 bases from V and 0 bases from J, leaving 12 bases between.

CDR3 nucleotide sequence: TGTGCCAGCAGTAATACGGACAGGGGGCAGTTCTTC. As protein: CASSNTDRGQFF. The chain carries TRBV6-2 or TRBV6-3 and TRBJ2-1, with 9 nucleotides matching TRBD1. Losses at the gene ends were 5 bases for V and 12 bases for J; bases not matched to a gene: 5. This CDR3 has 12 amino acids. Germline CDR1 MNHEY, CDR2 SVGEGT.

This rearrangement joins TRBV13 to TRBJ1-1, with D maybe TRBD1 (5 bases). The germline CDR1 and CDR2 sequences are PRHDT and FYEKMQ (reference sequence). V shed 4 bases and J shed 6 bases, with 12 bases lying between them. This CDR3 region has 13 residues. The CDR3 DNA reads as TGTGCCAGCAGCTCAACAGGAGCAGCTGAAGCTTTCTTT. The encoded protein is CASSSTGAAEAFF.